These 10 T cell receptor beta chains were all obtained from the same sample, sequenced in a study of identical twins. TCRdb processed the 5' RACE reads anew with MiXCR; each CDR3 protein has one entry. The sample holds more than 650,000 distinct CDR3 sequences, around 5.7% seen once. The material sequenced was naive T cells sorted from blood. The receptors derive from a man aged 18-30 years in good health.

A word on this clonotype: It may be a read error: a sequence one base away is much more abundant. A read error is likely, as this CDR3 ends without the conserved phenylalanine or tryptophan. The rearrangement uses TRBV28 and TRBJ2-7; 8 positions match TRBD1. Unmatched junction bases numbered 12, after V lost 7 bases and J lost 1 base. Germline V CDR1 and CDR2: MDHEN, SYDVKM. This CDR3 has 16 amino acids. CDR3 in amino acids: CASNLRTGSESYEQYC. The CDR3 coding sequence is TGTGCCAGCAACCTACGGACAGGGAGTGAGTCCTACGAGCAGTACTGC.

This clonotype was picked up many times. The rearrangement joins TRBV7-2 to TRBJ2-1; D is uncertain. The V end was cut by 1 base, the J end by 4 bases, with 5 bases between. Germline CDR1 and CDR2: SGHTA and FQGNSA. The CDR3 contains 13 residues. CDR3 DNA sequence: TGTGCCAGCAGCTTAGAAACTTACAATGAGCAGTTCTTC. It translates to CASSLETYNEQFF.

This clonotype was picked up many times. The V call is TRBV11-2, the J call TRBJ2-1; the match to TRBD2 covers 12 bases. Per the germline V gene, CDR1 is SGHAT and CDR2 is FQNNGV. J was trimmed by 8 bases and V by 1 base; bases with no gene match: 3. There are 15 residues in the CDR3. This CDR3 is CASSLGLAGGHEQFF. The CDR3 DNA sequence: TGTGCCAGCAGCTTAGGGCTAGCGGGAGGGCATGAGCAGTTCTTC.

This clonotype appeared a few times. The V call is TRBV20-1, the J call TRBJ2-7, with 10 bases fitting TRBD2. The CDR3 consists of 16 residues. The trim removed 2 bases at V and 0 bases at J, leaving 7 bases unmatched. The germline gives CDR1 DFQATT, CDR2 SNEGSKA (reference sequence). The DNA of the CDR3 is TGCAGTGCTAGATCAATAGCGGGAGGTCCCTCCTACGAGCAGTACTTC. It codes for CSARSIAGGPSYEQYF.

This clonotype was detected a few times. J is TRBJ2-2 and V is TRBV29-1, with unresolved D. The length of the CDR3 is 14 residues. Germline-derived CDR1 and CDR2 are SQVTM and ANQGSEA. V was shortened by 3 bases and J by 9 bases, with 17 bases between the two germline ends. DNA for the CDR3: TGCAGCGTTGACACTTCGGTCGTCCACCGGGAGCTGTTTTTT. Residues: CSVDTSVVHRELFF.

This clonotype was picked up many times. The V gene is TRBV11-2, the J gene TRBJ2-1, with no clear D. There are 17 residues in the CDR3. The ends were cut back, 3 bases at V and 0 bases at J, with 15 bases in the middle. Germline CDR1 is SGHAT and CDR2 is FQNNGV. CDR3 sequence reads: CASSFPARLSSYNEQFF. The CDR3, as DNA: TGTGCCAGCAGCTTCCCCGCCCGCTTAAGCTCCTACAATGAGCAGTTCTTC.

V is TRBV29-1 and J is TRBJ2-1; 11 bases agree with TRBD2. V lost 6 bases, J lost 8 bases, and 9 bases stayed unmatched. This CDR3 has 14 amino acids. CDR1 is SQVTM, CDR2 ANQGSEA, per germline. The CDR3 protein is CSVATSGSRYEQFF. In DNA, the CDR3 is TGCAGCGTAGCTACTAGCGGGAGTAGGTATGAGCAGTTCTTC.

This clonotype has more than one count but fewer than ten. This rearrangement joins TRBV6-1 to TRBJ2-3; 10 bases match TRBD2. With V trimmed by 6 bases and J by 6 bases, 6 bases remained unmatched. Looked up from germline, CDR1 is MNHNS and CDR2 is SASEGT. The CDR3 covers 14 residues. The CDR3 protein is CASRASGSSDTQYF. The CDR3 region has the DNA TGTGCCAGCAGAGCTAGCGGGAGTTCGGATACGCAGTATTTT.

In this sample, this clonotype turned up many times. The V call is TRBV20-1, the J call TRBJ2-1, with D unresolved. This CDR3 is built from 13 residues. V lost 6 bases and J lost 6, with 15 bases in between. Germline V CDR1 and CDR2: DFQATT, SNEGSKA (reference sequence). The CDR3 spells CSAVRAWGNEQFF. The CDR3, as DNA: TGCAGTGCGGTCCGCGCGTGGGGCAATGAGCAGTTCTTC.

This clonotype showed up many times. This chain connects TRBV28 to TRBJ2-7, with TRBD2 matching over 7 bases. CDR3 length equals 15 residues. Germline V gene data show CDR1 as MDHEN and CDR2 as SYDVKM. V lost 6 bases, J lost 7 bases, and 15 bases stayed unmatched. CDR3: CASRYLAGGLGEQYF. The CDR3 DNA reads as TGTGCCAGCAGGTACTTAGCGGGCGGCTTGGGGGAGCAGTACTTC.